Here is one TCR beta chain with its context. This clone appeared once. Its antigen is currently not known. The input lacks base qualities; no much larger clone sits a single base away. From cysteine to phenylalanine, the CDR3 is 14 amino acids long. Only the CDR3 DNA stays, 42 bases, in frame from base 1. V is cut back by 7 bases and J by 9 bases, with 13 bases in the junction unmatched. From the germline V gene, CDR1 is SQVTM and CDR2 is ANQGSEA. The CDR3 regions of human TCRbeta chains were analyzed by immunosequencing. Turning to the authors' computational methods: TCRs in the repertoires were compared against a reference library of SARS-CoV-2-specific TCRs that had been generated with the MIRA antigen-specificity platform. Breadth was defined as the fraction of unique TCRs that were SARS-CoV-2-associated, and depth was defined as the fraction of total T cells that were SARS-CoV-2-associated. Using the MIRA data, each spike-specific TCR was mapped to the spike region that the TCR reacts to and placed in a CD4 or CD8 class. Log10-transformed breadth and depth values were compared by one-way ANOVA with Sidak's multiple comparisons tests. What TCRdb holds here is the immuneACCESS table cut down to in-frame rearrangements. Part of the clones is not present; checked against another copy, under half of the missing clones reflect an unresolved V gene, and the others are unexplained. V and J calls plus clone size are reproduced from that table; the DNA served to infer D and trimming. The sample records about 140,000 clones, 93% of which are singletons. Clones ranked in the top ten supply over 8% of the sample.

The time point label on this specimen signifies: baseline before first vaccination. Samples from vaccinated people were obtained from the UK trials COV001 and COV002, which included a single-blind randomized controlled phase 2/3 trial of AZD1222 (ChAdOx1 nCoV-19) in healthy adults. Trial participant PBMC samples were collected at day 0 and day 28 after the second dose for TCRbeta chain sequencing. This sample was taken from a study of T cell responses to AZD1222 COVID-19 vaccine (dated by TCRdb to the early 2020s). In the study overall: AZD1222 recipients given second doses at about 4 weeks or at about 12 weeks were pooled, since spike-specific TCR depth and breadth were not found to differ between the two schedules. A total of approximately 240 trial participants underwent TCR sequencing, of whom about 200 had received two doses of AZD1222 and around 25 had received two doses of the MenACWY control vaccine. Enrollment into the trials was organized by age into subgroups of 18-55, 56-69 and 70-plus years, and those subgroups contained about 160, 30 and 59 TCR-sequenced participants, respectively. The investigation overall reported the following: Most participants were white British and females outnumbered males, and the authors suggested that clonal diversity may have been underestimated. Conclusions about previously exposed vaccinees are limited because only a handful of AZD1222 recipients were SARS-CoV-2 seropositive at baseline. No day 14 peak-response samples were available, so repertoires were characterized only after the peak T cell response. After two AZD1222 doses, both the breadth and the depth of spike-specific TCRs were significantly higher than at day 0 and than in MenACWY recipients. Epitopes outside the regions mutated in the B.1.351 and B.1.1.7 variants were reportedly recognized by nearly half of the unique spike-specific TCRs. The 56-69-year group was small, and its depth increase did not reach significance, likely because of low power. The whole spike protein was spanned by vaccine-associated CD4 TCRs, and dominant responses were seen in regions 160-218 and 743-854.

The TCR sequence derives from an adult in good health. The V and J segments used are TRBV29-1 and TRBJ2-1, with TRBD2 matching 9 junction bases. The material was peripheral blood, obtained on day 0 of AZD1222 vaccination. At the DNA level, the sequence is TGCAGCGCCCGGCTTGGGACTAGCATCATTGAGCAGTTCTTC. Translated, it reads CSARLGTSIIEQFF.